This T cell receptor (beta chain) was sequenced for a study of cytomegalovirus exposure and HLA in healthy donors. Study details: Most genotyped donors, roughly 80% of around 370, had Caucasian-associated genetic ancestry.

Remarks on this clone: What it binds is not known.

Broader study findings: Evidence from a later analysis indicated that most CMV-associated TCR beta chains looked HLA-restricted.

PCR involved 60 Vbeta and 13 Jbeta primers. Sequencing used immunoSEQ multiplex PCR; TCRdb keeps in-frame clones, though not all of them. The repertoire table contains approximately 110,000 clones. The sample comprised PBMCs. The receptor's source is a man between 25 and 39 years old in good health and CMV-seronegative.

The CDR3 reads CASSVDDRGYGYTF. CDR3 coding DNA: TGTGCCAGCAGCGTAGATGACAGGGGGTATGGCTACACCTTC. The genes are TRBV9 and TRBJ1-2; 9 bases line up with TRBD1. V gave up 0 bases and J gave up 5 bases; unmatched junction bases: 2. Germline V gives CDR1 SGDLS, CDR2 YYNGEE. The CDR3 totals 14 residues.